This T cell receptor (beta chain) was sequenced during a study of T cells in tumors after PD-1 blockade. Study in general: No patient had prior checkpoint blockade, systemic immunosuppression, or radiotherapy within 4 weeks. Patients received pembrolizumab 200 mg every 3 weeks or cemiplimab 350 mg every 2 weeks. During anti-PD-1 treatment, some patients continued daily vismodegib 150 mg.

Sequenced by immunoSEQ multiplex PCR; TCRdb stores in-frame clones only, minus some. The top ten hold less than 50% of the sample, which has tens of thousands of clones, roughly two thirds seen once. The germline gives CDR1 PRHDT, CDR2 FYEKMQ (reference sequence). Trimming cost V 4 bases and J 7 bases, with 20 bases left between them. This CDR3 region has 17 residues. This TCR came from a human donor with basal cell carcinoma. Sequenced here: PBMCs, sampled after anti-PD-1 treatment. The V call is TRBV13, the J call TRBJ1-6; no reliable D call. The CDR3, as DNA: TGTGCCAGCAGCTCAACCAACACGGGCCGGAGAAATTCACCCCTCCACTTT. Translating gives CASSSTNTGRRNSPLHF.